The present T cell receptor (beta chain) was sequenced within a study of blood T cell repertoires in COVID-19. The germline CDR1 and CDR2 sequences are SGHDT and YYEEEE. The V gene end was trimmed by 5 bases and the J gene end by 8 bases; junction bases not matched to a gene: 8. This CDR3 spans 14 amino acids. Profiled with immunoSEQ multiplex PCR; TCRdb holds only in-frame clones, not every one. The profile shows over 200,000 clones, roughly 86% of them singletons. The chain recombines TRBV5-6 with TRBJ1-2; 11 bases match TRBD1. The sequencing input was peripheral blood. The TCR comes from a woman between 45 and 60 years old with active or convalescent COVID-19. As DNA, the CDR3 is TGTGCCAGCAGTCGTCCCGGACAGGGGGCGGGCTACACCTTC. Its protein product is CASSRPGQGAGYTF.